Listed below are T cell receptor beta chains from one sample, sequenced in a study of blood T cell repertoires in COVID-19. The assay was immunoSEQ multiplex PCR, and TCRdb's table has in-frame clones only and misses some. The sample records about 350,000 clones, 87% being singletons. Source material: PBMCs or T cells enriched from blood (not recorded which). Receptors were obtained from a woman in her 30s who had recovered from COVID-19. The CDR3 runs from the conserved cysteine through the conserved F or W. D genes are given only for firm matches. Expanded clones are given a class, and other clones once, few, many or no size at all.

J gene | D gene | clone size | V gene | CDR3 DNA | CDR3 protein
TRBJ1-2 | NA | NA | TRBV27 | TGTGCCAGCAGTTTAAAGCCCCCATGGGGCTACACCTTC | CASSLKPPWGYTF
TRBJ2-5 | TRBD2 | NA | TRBV19 | TGTGCCAGTAGTACACGCCAAGCGGGGGGACAAGAGACCCAGTACTTC | CASSTRQAGGQETQYF
TRBJ2-1 | TRBD1 | NA | TRBV24-1 | TGTGCCACCAGTGTCCGACAGGGTAGCAAAGATGAGCAGTTCTTC | CATSVRQGSKDEQFF
TRBJ1-2 | NA | NA | TRBV28 | TGTGCCGGTCAGGGGCTCGGGTATGGCTACACCTTC | CAGQGLGYGYTF
TRBJ1-3 | TRBD1 | NA | TRBV5-4 | TGTGCCAGCAGCCGCGACAGGGCCAGTACTGGAAACACCATATATTTT | CASSRDRASTGNTIYF
TRBJ2-3 | TRBD1 | NA | TRBV5-4 | TGTGCCAGCAGTCCGTTTCCGGGACAGTTCACAGATACGCAGTATTTT | CASSPFPGQFTDTQYF
TRBJ1-6 | NA | NA | TRBV6-1 | TGTGCCAGCAGCGAAGCCCAGTACTATAATTCACCCCTCCACTTT | CASSEAQYYNSPLHF
TRBJ1-1 | NA | once | TRBV28 | TGTGCCAGCAGTTTTATTGCGGGGGCTCGTGGTGGCACTGAAGCTTTCTTT | CASSFIAGARGGTEAFF
TRBJ1-4 | TRBD1 | NA | TRBV30 | TGTGCCTGGAGTGTACTCAGGGGGCCTAGTGAAAAACTGTTTTTT | CAWSVLRGPSEKLFF
TRBJ2-7 | NA | once | TRBV5-8 | TGTGCCAGCAGCTTGGCAGGAGAGCAGTACTTC | CASSLAGEQYF
TRBJ1-2 | NA | NA | TRBV9 | TGTGCCAGCAGCGTAGGGCCAGGGGAAGGGGACTATGGCTACACCTTC | CASSVGPGEGDYGYTF
TRBJ2-7 | TRBD1 | NA | TRBV4-2 | TGTGCCAGCAGCCAGGGGACAGGACCTTCCTACGAGCAGTACTTC | CASSQGTGPSYEQYF
TRBJ1-3 | NA | NA | TRBV14 | TGTGCCAGCAGCCCGAGAACAGGGTGGTCTGGAAACACCATATATTTT | CASSPRTGWSGNTIYF
TRBJ2-1 | NA | once | TRBV10-1 | TGCGCCAGCAGTGTCTATAGGAGCTCCTACAATGAGCAGTTCTTC | CASSVYRSSYNEQFF
TRBJ1-3 | NA | NA | TRBV6-6 | TGTGCCAGCAGTTACGGACTGCGCTCTGGAAACACCATATATTTT | CASSYGLRSGNTIYF
TRBJ2-5 | NA | once | TRBV29-1 | TGCAGCGGGACAAGGGGCGGCCAAGAGACCCAGTACTTC | CSGTRGGQETQYF
TRBJ2-1 | TRBD2 | NA | TRBV4-3 | TGCGCCAGCAGCCAAGATCGGCGGCGGGGGGGCCTTGAGCAGTTCTTC | CASSQDRRRGGLEQFF
TRBJ1-5 | NA | NA | TRBV7-2 | TGTGCCAGCAGCTTATGGGCAGGTCCTAATCAGCCCCAGCATTTT | CASSLWAGPNQPQHF
TRBJ2-1 | TRBD1 | NA | TRBV28 | TGTGCCAGCCGAGGACAGGGGGGACTCAATGAGCAGTTCTTC | CASRGQGGLNEQFF
TRBJ1-1 | NA | once | TRBV7-8 | TGTGCCAGCAGCTTAGAATCTGGGCCTGAAGCTTTCTTT | CASSLESGPEAFF
TRBJ2-3 | NA | NA | TRBV11-3 | TGTGCCAGCAGCTTGGGCACGACAGATACGCAGTATTTT | CASSLGTTDTQYF
TRBJ2-1 | TRBD2 | NA | TRBV27 | TGTGCCAGCAGCCAATGGGGGGGGAGAGGGAATGAGCAGTTCTTC | CASSQWGGRGNEQFF
TRBJ2-3 | TRBD2 | NA | TRBV6-5 | TGTGCCAGCGAACCAGCGGGGGGGAGAACAGATACGCAGTATTTT | CASEPAGGRTDTQYF
TRBJ2-7 | NA | once | TRBV28 | TGTGCCAGCAGTTTATCGGGGGTTTCCTACGAGCAGTACTTC | CASSLSGVSYEQYF
TRBJ2-3 | NA | NA | TRBV28 | TGTGCCAGCAGACGAAATGACAGGCACAATACGCAGTATTTT | CASRRNDRHNTQYF
TRBJ1-1 | TRBD1 | NA | TRBV7-8 | TGTGCCAGCAGCCATACAGGGGGGGAAGCTTTCTTT | CASSHTGGEAFF
TRBJ1-4 | NA | NA | TRBV28 | TGTGCCAGCTGCCAGGGGCGCAATGAAAAACTGTTTTTT | CASCQGRNEKLFF
TRBJ2-1 | TRBD1 | NA | TRBV27 | TGTGCCAGCAGTCCCCGAAAACAGGGGGCATCCTACAATGAGCAGTTCTTC | CASSPRKQGASYNEQFF
TRBJ1-3 | NA | few | TRBV19 | TGTGCCAGTACACGACCAGGCTCTGGAAACACCATATATTTT | CASTRPGSGNTIYF
TRBJ1-2 | NA | NA | TRBV30 | TGTGCCTGGAGTGTAGAGAGCGGCTACCTCTATGGCTACACCTTC | CAWSVESGYLYGYTF
TRBJ2-3 | TRBD2 | few | TRBV5-8 | TGTGCCAGCCTCAGGCGGGGGGGACTATCGGATACGCAGTATTTT | CASLRRGGLSDTQYF
TRBJ2-2 | NA | NA | TRBV19 | TGTGCCAGTAGTATAAAAGGGGCCGGGGAGCTGTTTTTT | CASSIKGAGELFF
TRBJ1-6 | NA | once | TRBV19 | TGTGCCAGTAGTATAGATCAGGAGGTCGGCGGGTCACCCCTCCACTTT | CASSIDQEVGGSPLHF
TRBJ2-7 | TRBD2 | NA | TRBV30 | TGTGCCTGGAGTCGCGGGGGGGCGAACTCCTACGAGCAGTACTTC | CAWSRGGANSYEQYF
TRBJ2-1 | TRBD1 | NA | TRBV18 | TGTGCCAGCGCCGGGACAGGGTTCAATGAGCAGTTCTTC | CASAGTGFNEQFF
TRBJ1-1 | NA | NA | TRBV29-1 | TGCAGCGTTGAAGATCGTTCCACTGAAGCTTTCTTT | CSVEDRSTEAFF
TRBJ1-1 | TRBD1 | NA | TRBV7-9 | TGTGCCAGCAGCTTACTGACAGGGCGTAACACTGAAGCTTTCTTT | CASSLLTGRNTEAFF
TRBJ2-1 | NA | NA | TRBV2 | TGTGCCAGCAACCCCCGACAGAAAACCTACAATGAGCAGTTCTTC | CASNPRQKTYNEQFF
TRBJ1-4 | NA | NA | TRBV3-1/TRBV3-2 | TGTGCCAGCAGCCAAGTTCAGGGGAGGGATGAAAAACTGTTTTTT | CASSQVQGRDEKLFF
TRBJ2-7 | TRBD2 | NA | TRBV5-1 | TGCGCCAGCAGCTTAGGACTAGCGGACTACTCCTACGAGCAGTACTTC | CASSLGLADYSYEQYF